These 11 T cell receptor beta chains were all obtained from the same sample, sequenced in a study of T cells after yellow fever vaccination. MiXCR, run by TCRdb on the 5' RACE reads, gives a single entry per CDR3 protein. Of approximately 150,000 distinct CDR3 sequences listed, roughly 6.2% are singletons. The input for sequencing was CD4+ T cells sorted from PBMCs, taken on the day of the first yellow fever vaccination. The receptors were gathered from a man aged 18 to 29 who received the YFV17D yellow fever vaccine.

This clonotype was counted many times. This chain connects TRBV6-5 to TRBJ2-1; D remains unclear. CDR1 and CDR2 (germline): MNHEY, SVGAGI. This CDR3 contains 14 residues. V lost 6 bases and J lost 7, with 16 bases in between. Written as DNA, the CDR3 is TGTGCCAGCAGCCCCCCACAACTGGGTAATGAGCAGTTCTTC. This gives the protein CASSPPQLGNEQFF.

In this sample, this clonotype turned up many times. The gene calls are TRBV4-3 and TRBJ2-3; maybe TRBD1 (6 bases). CDR1 and CDR2 from the germline V gene are LGHNA and YSLEER. CDR3 length equals 15 residues. Trimming stripped 0 bases from V and 10 bases from J, with 17 bases between. Written as DNA, the CDR3 is TGCGCCAGCAGCCAAGATTCCGCCCCACAGGGAGCGCAGTATTTT. Translating it yields CASSQDSAPQGAQYF.

The table lists this clonotype with many counts. The genes are TRBV2 and TRBJ2-7; the D call may be TRBD1 or TRBD2 (6 bases each). The length of the CDR3 is 15 residues. The germline CDR1 and CDR2 sequences are SNHLY and FYNNEI. Trimming took off 2 bases at V and 7 bases at J, with 18 bases between the two ends. CDR3 residues: CASSEIRGRTGEQYV. The CDR3 DNA is TGTGCCAGCAGTGAAATCCGGGGGCGAACCGGAGAGCAGTACGTC.

The sample holds many counts of this clonotype. The rearrangement joins TRBV5-1 to TRBJ2-1; 7 bases fit TRBD2. The V and J ends lost 0 bases and 10 bases, in that order; junction bases with no gene match: 1. Germline values: CDR1 SGHRS, CDR2 YFSETQ. This CDR3 comprises 12 residues. The CDR3 loop reads CASSLVSGEQFF. The CDR3 nucleotides read TGCGCCAGCAGCTTGGTTAGCGGGGAGCAGTTCTTC.

V gene TRBV12-3 or TRBV12-4 combines with J gene TRBJ2-1; 9 bases map to TRBD1. V was clipped by 7 bases and J by 2 bases; unmatched bases: 12. This CDR3 contains 17 residues. Here the CDR3 DNA reads TGTGCCAGCACCCTGGGACAGGGCCCTCTCACCTACAATGAGCAGTTCTTC. Encoded protein: CASTLGQGPLTYNEQFF.

This clonotype was observed many times. V usage is TRBV28 and J usage is TRBJ2-5; no firm D call. CDR3 length equals 13 residues. Trimming took off 6 bases at V and 0 bases at J, with 8 bases between the two ends. Per the germline V gene, CDR1 is MDHEN and CDR2 is SYDVKM. CDR3 sequence reads: CASRDPNQETQYF. DNA of the CDR3: TGTGCCAGCAGGGACCCGAACCAAGAGACCCAGTACTTC.

In its sample, this clonotype was seen many times. The chain carries TRBV4-2 and TRBJ2-1, with D possibly TRBD2 on 6 matching bases. V lost 4 bases, J lost 0 bases, and 13 bases lay in between. The CDR3 totals 16 residues. Germline V gene data show CDR1 as LGHNA and CDR2 as YNFKEQ. CDR3 in amino acids: CASSPRDGSSYNEQFF. CDR3 bases: TGTGCCAGCAGCCCGAGGGACGGGAGCTCCTACAATGAGCAGTTCTTC.

The sample holds many counts of this clonotype. CDR3 amino acids: CASSPIGDANEQYV. In DNA form, the CDR3 reads TGTGCCAGCTCACCAATCGGGGATGCCAACGAGCAGTACGTC. The V call is TRBV18, the J call TRBJ2-7; D perhaps matches TRBD2 (5 bases). The V gene's germline CDR1 is KGHSH and CDR2 LQKENI. V was cut by 2 bases and J by 5 bases, with 13 bases left in between. This CDR3 has 14 residues.

The CDR3 DNA sequence: TGTGCCAGCAGTTTACAGACAGGCCCGAACACTGAAGCTTTCTTT. This sequence encodes CASSLQTGPNTEAFF. The gene calls are TRBV27 and TRBJ1-1, with TRBD1 as a possible D gene (6 bases). The V end lost 2 bases, the J end lost 1 base, and 11 bases lay between the germline ends. CDR3 length: 15 amino acids. Germline CDR1 is MNHEY and CDR2 is SMNVEV (reference sequence).

There are a few counts of this clonotype. The chain is built from TRBV24-1 and TRBJ1-2, with a tentative D call TRBD1 (5 bases). CDR1 is KGHDR, CDR2 SFDVKD, per germline. The CDR3 contains 15 residues. Trimming pared 1 base from V and 4 bases from J, leaving 12 bases between. The CDR3 coding sequence is TGTGCCACCAGTGATTTATACGGGGGTCTCTATGGCTACACCTTC. Its translation: CATSDLYGGLYGYTF.

The gene calls are TRBV20-1 and TRBJ2-6; D is ambiguous. Trimming stripped 2 bases from V and 0 bases from J, with 2 bases between. Germline V gene sequence: CDR1 DFQATT, CDR2 SNEGSKA (reference sequence). The CDR3 totals 13 residues. DNA of the CDR3: TGCAGTGCTAGACGCTCTGGGGCCAACGTCCTGACTTTC. It encodes CSARRSGANVLTF.